A selection of T cell receptor beta chains follows, all from one sample in a study of T-cell reconstitution after alpha-beta-depleted transplantation in children. MiXCR, applied by TCRdb to the PCR reads, yields one record per CDR3 protein. This table has 330,000 or so distinct CDR3 sequences, about a tenth appearing once. This sample comprised PBMCs, obtained before TCRalphabeta/CD19-depleted stem cell transplant. The receptor set was obtained from a boy under three years old with acute myeloid leukemia, due to receive a stem cell transplant. Both conserved end residues are part of each CDR3. The D gene is left open where the match is weak. A clone size is listed for some rows: how often the clone was seen (once, few, many), or a class if it is expanded.

v_call	j_call	clone_size	d_call	cdr3_aa	cdr3_nt
TRBV28	TRBJ2-2	-	-	CASRFHRGGGELFF	TGTGCCAGCAGATTCCACAGGGGAGGCGGGGAGCTGTTTTTT
TRBV28	TRBJ2-7	many	-	CASSFVGYEQYF	TGTGCCAGCAGTTTTGTGGGCTACGAGCAGTACTTC
TRBV12-5	TRBJ2-7	few	TRBD1	CASGDDRDQYF	TGTGCTAGTGGTGACGACAGGGATCAGTACTTC
TRBV10-3	TRBJ2-1	many	TRBD1	CAISQTGLRDEQFF	TGTGCCATCAGCCAGACAGGGCTTAGGGATGAGCAGTTCTTC
TRBV5-1	TRBJ1-1	many	-	CASSLYSLNTEAFF	TGCGCCAGCAGCTTGTACAGCCTGAACACTGAAGCTTTCTTT
TRBV20-1	TRBJ2-1	few	-	CSAARSELLNEQFF	TGCAGTGCCGCAAGATCCGAACTTCTAAATGAGCAGTTCTTC
TRBV5-6	TRBJ2-7	many	-	CASSFVNSHEQYF	TGTGCCAGCAGCTTTGTTAACAGCCACGAGCAGTACTTC
TRBV7-9	TRBJ2-1	-	-	CASSLGIGSSEQFF	TGTGCCAGCAGCTTAGGTATAGGGTCGAGTGAGCAGTTCTTC
TRBV29-1	TRBJ1-2	many	-	CSVEGDGNYGYTF	TGCAGCGTTGAAGGGGACGGTAACTATGGCTACACCTTC
TRBV4-3	TRBJ2-7	-	-	CASSQDSGYEQYF	TGCGCCAGCAGCCAAGACTCAGGGTACGAGCAGTACTTC
TRBV21-1	TRBJ2-3	many	-	CASSKRGRDTDTQYF	TGTGCCAGCAGCAAACGGGGCCGAGACACAGATACGCAGTATTTT
TRBV20-1	TRBJ2-7	many	-	CSARDFKRGYEQYF	TGCAGTGCTAGAGATTTCAAGAGGGGCTACGAGCAGTACTTC
TRBV28	TRBJ1-3	many	-	CASSFMRGWGTHRTIYF	TGTGCCAGCAGTTTTATGCGTGGTTGGGGAACCCACCGCACCATATATTTT
TRBV10-3	TRBJ1-6	many	TRBD1	CAISERQGNNSPLHF	TGTGCCATCAGTGAACGACAGGGGAACAATTCACCCCTCCACTTT
TRBV7-9	TRBJ2-7	many	TRBD1	CASSTPEQGVNYEQYF	TGTGCCAGCAGCACACCTGAACAGGGGGTAAACTACGAGCAGTACTTC
TRBV5-1	TRBJ2-6	many	TRBD2	CASSLEIAGGPNSGANVLTF	TGCGCCAGCAGCTTGGAAATAGCGGGAGGCCCTAACTCTGGGGCCAACGTCCTGACTTTC
TRBV4-1	TRBJ2-1	-	TRBD2	CASSQVLAGGPRRTDEQFF	TGCGCCAGCAGCCAAGTTTTAGCGGGGGGGCCTCGTAGGACCGATGAGCAGTTCTTC
TRBV7-2	TRBJ2-3	many	-	CASSLGNAGQDTQYF	TGTGCCAGCAGCTTAGGAAACGCGGGCCAGGATACGCAGTATTTT
TRBV20-1	TRBJ2-3	many	TRBD2	CSAPRRLLAGGPGDTQYF	TGCAGTGCTCCGAGAAGATTACTAGCGGGGGGGCCGGGAGATACGCAGTATTTT
TRBV20-1	TRBJ2-1	many	TRBD1	CSAGQGGYNEQFF	TGCAGTGCCGGACAGGGGGGCTACAATGAGCAGTTCTTC
TRBV5-6	TRBJ2-7	many	-	CASNYEQYF	TGTGCCAGCAACTACGAGCAGTACTTC
TRBV28	TRBJ2-5	many	-	CASSLLPDSKETQYF	TGTGCCAGCAGTTTATTGCCCGACAGTAAAGAGACCCAGTACTTC
TRBV27	TRBJ2-1	-	TRBD1	CASSPGQGYYNEQFF	TGTGCCAGCAGCCCGGGACAGGGATATTACAATGAGCAGTTCTTC
TRBV11-2	TRBJ2-1	many	TRBD2	CASGRTGLASDEQFF	TGTGCCAGCGGAAGAACGGGACTAGCTAGTGATGAGCAGTTCTTC
TRBV6-5	TRBJ1-5	-	-	CASSYVGFSNQPQHF	TGTGCCAGCAGTTACGTGGGGTTTAGCAATCAGCCCCAGCATTTT
TRBV5-1	TRBJ2-3	many	-	CASSLARTAPDTQYF	TGCGCCAGCAGCTTGGCCCGGACAGCTCCAGATACGCAGTATTTT
TRBV5-1	TRBJ2-7	-	-	CASSLASFSSYEQYF	TGCGCCAGCAGCTTGGCGTCCTTTAGCAGCTACGAGCAGTACTTC
TRBV9	TRBJ1-6	many	TRBD1	CASRGQGNSPLHF	TGTGCCAGCAGGGGACAGGGAAATTCACCCCTCCACTTT
TRBV24-1	TRBJ2-1	many	-	CATSDLRRPLEQFF	TGTGCCACCAGTGATTTGCGCAGACCTTTGGAGCAGTTCTTC
TRBV5-1	TRBJ2-6	many	-	CASSYSGPSPLSNVLTF	TGCGCCAGCAGCTACTCCGGGCCATCCCCTTTGTCCAACGTCCTGACTTTC
TRBV28	TRBJ2-3	many	TRBD2	CASSLLAQRVDTQYF	TGTGCCAGCAGTCTACTAGCGCAAAGGGTGGATACGCAGTATTTT
TRBV15	TRBJ1-1	many	-	CATSRPGLLNTEAFF	TGTGCCACCAGCAGACCGGGACTGCTGAACACTGAAGCTTTCTTT
TRBV7-8	TRBJ2-2	many	-	CASSSARPQAGELFF	TGTGCCAGCAGCTCCGCCAGGCCCCAAGCCGGGGAGCTGTTTTTT
TRBV7-3	TRBJ2-1	few	-	CASSLNPYNEQFF	TGTGCCAGCAGCTTAAACCCCTACAATGAGCAGTTCTTC
TRBV7-2	TRBJ2-7	-	TRBD1	CASRSDRVYEQYF	TGTGCCAGCAGATCGGACAGGGTGTACGAGCAGTACTTC
TRBV11-2	TRBJ2-6	-	-	CASSLDRAGANVLTF	TGTGCCAGCAGCTTAGACAGGGCTGGGGCCAACGTCCTGACTTTC
TRBV7-9	TRBJ2-7	many	-	CASSLVAYGTYEQYF	TGTGCCAGCAGCTTAGTCGCCTATGGGACCTACGAGCAGTACTTC
TRBV7-2	TRBJ2-2	once	TRBD1	CASSRDRANTGELLF	TGTGCCAGCAGCCGGGACAGAGCGAACACCGGGGAGCTGCTTTTT
TRBV20-1	TRBJ2-2	-	-	CSANTLAPGELFF	TGCAGTGCGAACACCTTAGCGCCCGGGGAGCTGTTTTTT
TRBV4-2	TRBJ2-3	many	TRBD2	CASSQGGGRGGADTQYF	TGTGCCAGCAGCCAAGGAGGCGGGAGAGGAGGCGCAGATACGCAGTATTTT
TRBV12-3/TRBV12-4	TRBJ1-2	many	TRBD1	CASSFGTEANGYTF	TGTGCCAGCAGTTTTGGGACAGAGGCCAATGGCTACACCTTC
TRBV20-1	TRBJ2-7	many	TRBD1	CSARKGQGSYEQYF	TGCAGTGCTAGGAAGGGACAGGGGTCCTACGAGCAGTACTTC
TRBV19	TRBJ2-3	-	TRBD1	CASSIPWDRDTDTQYF	TGTGCCAGTAGTATTCCCTGGGACAGGGACACAGATACGCAGTATTTT
TRBV7-2	TRBJ1-1	few	-	CASSQSSTWNTEAFF	TGTGCCAGCAGCCAAAGTTCAACCTGGAACACTGAAGCTTTCTTT
TRBV20-1	TRBJ1-2	many	-	CSAIFSGPGSYTF	TGCAGTGCTATTTTTTCTGGCCCGGGTAGCTACACCTTC
TRBV5-1	TRBJ2-3	few	TRBD1	CASSLGQGAGDTQYF	TGCGCCAGCAGCTTGGGACAGGGGGCAGGAGATACGCAGTATTTT
TRBV12-3/TRBV12-4	TRBJ1-5	few	-	CASSWAGDQPQHF	TGTGCCAGCAGTTGGGCAGGGGATCAGCCCCAGCATTTT
TRBV29-1	TRBJ1-1	many	-	CSVVPGGAGNTEAFF	TGCAGCGTAGTCCCAGGTGGCGCCGGGAACACTGAAGCTTTCTTT
TRBV4-3	TRBJ2-7	many	-	CASSQEGDDLYEQYF	TGCGCCAGCAGCCAAGAAGGAGACGATTTATACGAGCAGTACTTC
TRBV7-9	TRBJ1-2	many	TRBD1	CASSLGPGQDYGYTF	TGTGCCAGCAGCTTAGGGCCGGGACAGGACTATGGCTACACCTTC
TRBV7-9	TRBJ2-7	many	TRBD1	CASSLVQGGYEQYF	TGTGCCAGCAGCTTAGTACAGGGGGGCTACGAGCAGTACTTC
TRBV11-3	TRBJ2-2	-	-	CASSLVTSRGGELFF	TGTGCCAGCAGCTTAGTTACTAGCCGCGGCGGGGAGCTGTTTTTT
TRBV7-9	TRBJ1-1	-	TRBD1	CASSLRDRDTEAFF	TGTGCCAGCAGCTTAAGGGACAGGGACACTGAAGCTTTCTTT
TRBV29-1	TRBJ2-3	-	-	CSVWQGWADTQYF	TGCAGCGTTTGGCAGGGGTGGGCAGATACGCAGTATTTT
TRBV20-1	TRBJ2-3	many	TRBD2	CSARLSSGGGSTDTQYF	TGCAGTGCTAGGTTGTCGAGCGGGGGGGGTAGCACAGATACGCAGTATTTT
TRBV7-2	TRBJ2-1	many	-	CASSLRGGSLYEQFF	TGTGCCAGCAGCTTAAGAGGGGGATCCCTCTATGAGCAGTTCTTC